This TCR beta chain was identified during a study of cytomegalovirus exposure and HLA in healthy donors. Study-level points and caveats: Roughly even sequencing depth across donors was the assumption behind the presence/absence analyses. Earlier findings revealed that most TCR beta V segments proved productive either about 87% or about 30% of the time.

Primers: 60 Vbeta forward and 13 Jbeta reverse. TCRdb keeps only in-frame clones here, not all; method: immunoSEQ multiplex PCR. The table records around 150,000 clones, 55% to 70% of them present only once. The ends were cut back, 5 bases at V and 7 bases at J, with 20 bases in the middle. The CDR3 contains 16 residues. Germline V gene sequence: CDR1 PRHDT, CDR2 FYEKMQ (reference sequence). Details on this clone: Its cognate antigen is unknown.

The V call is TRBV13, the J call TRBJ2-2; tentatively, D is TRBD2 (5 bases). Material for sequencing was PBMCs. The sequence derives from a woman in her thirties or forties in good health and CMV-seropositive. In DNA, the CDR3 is TGTGCCAGCAGCCCCTATTCACCAGGCGGGCACGGGGAGCTGTTTTTT. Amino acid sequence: CASSPYSPGGHGELFF.